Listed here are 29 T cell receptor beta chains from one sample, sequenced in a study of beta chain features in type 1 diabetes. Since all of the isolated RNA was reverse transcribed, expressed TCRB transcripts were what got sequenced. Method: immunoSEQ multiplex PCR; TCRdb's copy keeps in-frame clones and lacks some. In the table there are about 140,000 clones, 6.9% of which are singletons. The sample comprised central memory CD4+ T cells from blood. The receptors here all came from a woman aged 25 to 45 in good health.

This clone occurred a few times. The DNA for the CDR3 is TGCGCCAGCATTCCCACAGGGGGCACGTACAATGAGCAGTTCTTC. Amino acid sequence: CASIPTGGTYNEQFF. The chain joins TRBV23-1 to TRBJ2-1; 9 bases align to TRBD1. TRBV23-1 has ORF status, its function being uncertain. After removal of 7 bases from V and 4 bases from J, the junction contained 8 bases not matched to a gene. The CDR3 totals 15 residues.

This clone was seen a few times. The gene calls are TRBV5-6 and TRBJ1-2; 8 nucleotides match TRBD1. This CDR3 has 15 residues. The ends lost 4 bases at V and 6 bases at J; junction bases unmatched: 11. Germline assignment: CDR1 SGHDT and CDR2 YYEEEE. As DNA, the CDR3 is TGTGCCAGCAGCCTAATTGGACAGGGAGTAAATGGCTACACCTTC. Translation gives CASSLIGQGVNGYTF. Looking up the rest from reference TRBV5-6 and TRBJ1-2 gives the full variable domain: DAGVTQSPTHLIKTRGQQVTLRCSPKSGHDTVSWYQQALGQGPQFIFQYYEEEERQRGNFPDRFSGHQFPNYSSELNVNALLLGDSALYLCASSLIGQGVNGYTFGSGTRLTVV.

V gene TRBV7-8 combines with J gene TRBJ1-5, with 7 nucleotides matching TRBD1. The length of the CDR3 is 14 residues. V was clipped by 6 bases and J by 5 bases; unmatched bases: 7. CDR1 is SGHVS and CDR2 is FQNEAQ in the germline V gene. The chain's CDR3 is CASRATGVDQPQHF. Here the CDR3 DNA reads TGTGCCAGCAGGGCCACAGGGGTGGATCAGCCCCAGCATTTT.

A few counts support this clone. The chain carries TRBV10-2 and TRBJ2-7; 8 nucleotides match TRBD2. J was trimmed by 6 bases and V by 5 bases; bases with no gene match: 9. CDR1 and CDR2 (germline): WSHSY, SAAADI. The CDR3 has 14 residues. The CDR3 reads CASSKSGSPLEQYF. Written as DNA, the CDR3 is TGCGCCAGCAGTAAGAGCGGGAGCCCCCTCGAGCAGTACTTC.

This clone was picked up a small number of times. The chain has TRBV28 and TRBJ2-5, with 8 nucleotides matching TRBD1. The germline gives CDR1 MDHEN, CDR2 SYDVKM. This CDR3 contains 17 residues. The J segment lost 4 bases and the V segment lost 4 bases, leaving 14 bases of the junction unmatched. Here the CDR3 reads CASSSQLGQGRRETQYF. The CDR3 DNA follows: TGTGCCAGCAGTTCCCAGCTCGGACAGGGAAGGAGAGAGACCCAGTACTTC.

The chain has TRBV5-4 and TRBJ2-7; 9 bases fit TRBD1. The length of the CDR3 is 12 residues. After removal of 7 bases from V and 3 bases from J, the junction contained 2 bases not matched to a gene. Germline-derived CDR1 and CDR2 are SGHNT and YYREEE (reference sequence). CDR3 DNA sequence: TGTGCCAGCGCGGACAGGGGCTACGAGCAGTACTTC. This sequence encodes CASADRGYEQYF.

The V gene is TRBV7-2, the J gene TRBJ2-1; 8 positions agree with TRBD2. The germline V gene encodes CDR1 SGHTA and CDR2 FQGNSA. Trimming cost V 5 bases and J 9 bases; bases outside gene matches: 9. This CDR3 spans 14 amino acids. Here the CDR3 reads CASSPGTSRVEQFF. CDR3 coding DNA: TGTGCCAGCAGCCCGGGGACTAGTCGGGTTGAGCAGTTCTTC.

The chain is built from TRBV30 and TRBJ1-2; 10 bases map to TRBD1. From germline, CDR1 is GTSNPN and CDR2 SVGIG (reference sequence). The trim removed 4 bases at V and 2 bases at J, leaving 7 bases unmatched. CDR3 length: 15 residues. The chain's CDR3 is CAWNLPGQGNYGYTF. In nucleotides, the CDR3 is TGTGCCTGGAATCTACCGGGACAGGGGAACTATGGCTACACCTTC.

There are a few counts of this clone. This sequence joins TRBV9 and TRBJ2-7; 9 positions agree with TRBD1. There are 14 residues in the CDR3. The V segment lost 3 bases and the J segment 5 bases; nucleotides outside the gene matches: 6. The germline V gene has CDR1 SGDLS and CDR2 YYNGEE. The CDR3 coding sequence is TGTGCCAGCAGCGCCGGGACAGGGTTCCACGAGCAGTACTTC. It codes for CASSAGTGFHEQYF.

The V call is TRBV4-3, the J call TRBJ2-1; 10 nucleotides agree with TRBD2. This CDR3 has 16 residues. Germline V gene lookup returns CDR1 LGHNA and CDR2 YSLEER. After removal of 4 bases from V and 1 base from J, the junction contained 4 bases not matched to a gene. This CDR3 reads CASSLSSGSSYNEQFF. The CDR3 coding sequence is TGCGCCAGCAGCCTCTCTAGCGGGAGTTCCTACAATGAGCAGTTCTTC.

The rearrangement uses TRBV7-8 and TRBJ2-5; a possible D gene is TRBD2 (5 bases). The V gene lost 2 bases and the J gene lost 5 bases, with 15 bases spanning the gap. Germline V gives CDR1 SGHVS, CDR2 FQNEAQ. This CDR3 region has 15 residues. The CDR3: CASSLSGSAWETQYF. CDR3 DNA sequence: TGTGCCAGCAGCTTAAGCGGTAGCGCCTGGGAGACCCAGTACTTC. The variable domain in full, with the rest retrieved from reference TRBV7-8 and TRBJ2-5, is GAGVSQSPRYKVAKRGQDVALRCDPISGHVSLFWYQQALGQGPEFLTYFQNEAQLDKSGLPSDRFFAERPEGSVSTLKIQRTQQEDSAVYLCASSLSGSAWETQYFGPGTRLLVL.

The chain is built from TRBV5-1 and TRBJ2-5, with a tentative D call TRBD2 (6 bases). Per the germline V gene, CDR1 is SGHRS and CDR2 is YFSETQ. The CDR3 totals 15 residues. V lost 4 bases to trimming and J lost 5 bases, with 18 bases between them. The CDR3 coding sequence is TGCGCCAGCAGCACCGACCCCGGGACTGTGGAGACCCAGTACTTC. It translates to CASSTDPGTVETQYF.

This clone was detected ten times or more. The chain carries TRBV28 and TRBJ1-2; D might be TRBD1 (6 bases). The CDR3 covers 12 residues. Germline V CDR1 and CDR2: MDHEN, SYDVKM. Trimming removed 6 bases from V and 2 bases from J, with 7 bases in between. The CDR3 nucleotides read TGTGCCAGCAGGGGGACAAACTATGGCTACACCTTC. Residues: CASRGTNYGYTF.

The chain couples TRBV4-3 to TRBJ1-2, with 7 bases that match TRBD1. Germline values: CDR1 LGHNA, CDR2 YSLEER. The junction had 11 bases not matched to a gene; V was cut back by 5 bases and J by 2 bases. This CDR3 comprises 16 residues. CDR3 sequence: CASSAQQGILNYGYTF. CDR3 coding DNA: TGCGCCAGCAGCGCACAACAGGGGATCCTAAACTATGGCTACACCTTC.

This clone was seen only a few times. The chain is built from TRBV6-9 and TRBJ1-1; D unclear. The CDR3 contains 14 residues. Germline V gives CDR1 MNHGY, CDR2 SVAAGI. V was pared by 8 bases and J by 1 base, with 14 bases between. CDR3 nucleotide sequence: TGTGCCAGCGCGCCGCCGGAGTCGAACACTGAAGCTTTCTTT. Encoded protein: CASAPPESNTEAFF.

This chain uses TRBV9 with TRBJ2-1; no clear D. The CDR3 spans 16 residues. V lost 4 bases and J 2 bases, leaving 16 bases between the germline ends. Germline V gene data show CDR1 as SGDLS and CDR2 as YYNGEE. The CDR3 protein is CASSKMDQRTYNEQFF. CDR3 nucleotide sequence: TGTGCCAGCAGCAAGATGGATCAGCGCACCTACAATGAGCAGTTCTTC. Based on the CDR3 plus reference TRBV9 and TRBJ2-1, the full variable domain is DSGVTQTPKHLITATGQRVTLRCSPRSGDLSVYWYQQSLDQGLQFLIQYYNGEERAKGNILERFSAQQFPDLHSELNLSSLELGDSALYFCASSKMDQRTYNEQFFGPGTRLTVL.

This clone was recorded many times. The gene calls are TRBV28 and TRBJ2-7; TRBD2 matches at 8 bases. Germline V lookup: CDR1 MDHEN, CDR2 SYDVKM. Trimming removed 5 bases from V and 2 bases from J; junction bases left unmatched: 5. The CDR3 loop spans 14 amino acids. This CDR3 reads CASSGEAGAYEQYF. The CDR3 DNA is TGTGCCAGCAGTGGGGAAGCGGGAGCCTACGAGCAGTACTTC.

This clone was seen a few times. The CDR3, as DNA: TGTGCCAGCAGCCGGGGAACCGGGGGACGCTACAATGAGCAGTTCTTC. This gives the protein CASSRGTGGRYNEQFF. J is TRBJ2-1 and V is TRBV7-2, with D possibly being TRBD2 (6 bases). CDR3 length: 16 amino acids. Trimming removed 5 bases at V and 3 bases at J, with 17 bases between. Germline V gene data show CDR1 as SGHTA and CDR2 as FQGNSA.

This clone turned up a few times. CDR3 residues: CASSSRTSGYEQYF. The CDR3 coding sequence is TGTGCCAGCAGCTCCCGGACTAGTGGGTACGAGCAGTACTTC. V usage is TRBV9 and J usage is TRBJ2-7, with TRBD2 matching 7 bases. The CDR3 spans 14 residues. V shed 4 bases, J shed 4 bases, and the junction held 8 bases outside the gene matches. CDR1 is SGDLS, CDR2 YYNGEE, per germline.

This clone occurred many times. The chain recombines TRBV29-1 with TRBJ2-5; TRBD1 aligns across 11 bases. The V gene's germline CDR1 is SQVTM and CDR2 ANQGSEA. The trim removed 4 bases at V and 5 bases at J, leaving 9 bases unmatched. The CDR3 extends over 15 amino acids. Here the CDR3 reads CSVGKQDRGLETQYF. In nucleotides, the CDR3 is TGCAGCGTTGGAAAGCAGGACAGGGGGCTGGAGACCCAGTACTTC.

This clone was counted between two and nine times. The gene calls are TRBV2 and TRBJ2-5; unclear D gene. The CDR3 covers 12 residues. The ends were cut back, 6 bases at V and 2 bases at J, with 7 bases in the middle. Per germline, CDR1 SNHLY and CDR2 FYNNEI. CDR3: CASRRAQETQYF. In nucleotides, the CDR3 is TGTGCCAGCAGGAGAGCTCAAGAGACCCAGTACTTC. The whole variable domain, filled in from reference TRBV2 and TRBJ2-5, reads EPEVTQTPSHQVTQMGQEVILRCVPISNHLYFYWYRQILGQKVEFLVSFYNNEISEKSEIFDDQFSVERPDGSNFTLKIRSTKLEDSAMYFCASRRAQETQYFGPGTRLLVL.

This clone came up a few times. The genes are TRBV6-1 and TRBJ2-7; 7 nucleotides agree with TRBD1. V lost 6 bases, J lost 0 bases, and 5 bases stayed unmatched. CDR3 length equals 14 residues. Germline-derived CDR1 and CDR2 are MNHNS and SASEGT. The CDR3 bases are TGTGCCAGCAGGGACAGGAGCCTCTCCTACGAGCAGTACTTC. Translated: CASRDRSLSYEQYF.

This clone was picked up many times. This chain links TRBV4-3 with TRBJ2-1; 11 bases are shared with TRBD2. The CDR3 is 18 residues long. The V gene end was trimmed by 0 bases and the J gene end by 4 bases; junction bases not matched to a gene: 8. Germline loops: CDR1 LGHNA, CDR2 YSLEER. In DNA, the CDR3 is TGCGCCAGCAGCCAAGAGGGTACTAGCGGGGGAGGATACAATGAGCAGTTCTTC. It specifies CASSQEGTSGGGYNEQFF.

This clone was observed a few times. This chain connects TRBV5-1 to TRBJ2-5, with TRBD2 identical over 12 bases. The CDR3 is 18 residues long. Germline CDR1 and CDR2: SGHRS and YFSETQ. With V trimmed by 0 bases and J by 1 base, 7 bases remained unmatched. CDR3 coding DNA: TGCGCCAGCAGCTTGGTGGCTAGCGGGAGGGAATTCCAAGAGACCCAGTACTTC. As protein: CASSLVASGREFQETQYF. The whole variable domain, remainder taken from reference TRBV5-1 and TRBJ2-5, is KAGVTQTPRYLIKTRGQQVTLSCSPISGHRSVSWYQQTPGQGLQFLFEYFSETQRNKGNFPGRFSGRQFSNSRSEMNVSTLELGDSALYLCASSLVASGREFQETQYFGPGTRLLVL.

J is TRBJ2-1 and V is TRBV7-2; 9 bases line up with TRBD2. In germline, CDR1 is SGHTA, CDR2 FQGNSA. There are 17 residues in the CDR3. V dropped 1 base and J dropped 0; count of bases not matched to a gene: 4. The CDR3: CASSLGGSGGSYNEQFF. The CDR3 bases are TGTGCCAGCAGCTTAGGGGGTAGCGGGGGCTCCTACAATGAGCAGTTCTTC.

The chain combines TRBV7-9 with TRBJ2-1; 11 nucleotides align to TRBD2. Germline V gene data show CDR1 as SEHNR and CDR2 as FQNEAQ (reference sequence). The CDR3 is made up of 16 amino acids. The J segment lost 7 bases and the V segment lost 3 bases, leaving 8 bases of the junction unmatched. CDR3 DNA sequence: TGTGCCAGCAGCTTCGTAGCGGGAGGGCCAAGGAATGAGCAGTTCTTC. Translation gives CASSFVAGGPRNEQFF.

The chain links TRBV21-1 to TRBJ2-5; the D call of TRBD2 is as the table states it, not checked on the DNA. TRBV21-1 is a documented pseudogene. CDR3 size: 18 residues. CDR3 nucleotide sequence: TGTGCCAGCAGCAAAACCCCCCGTCTGGCGGGCTTTCAAGAGACCCAGTACTTC. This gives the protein CASSKTPRLAGFQETQYF.

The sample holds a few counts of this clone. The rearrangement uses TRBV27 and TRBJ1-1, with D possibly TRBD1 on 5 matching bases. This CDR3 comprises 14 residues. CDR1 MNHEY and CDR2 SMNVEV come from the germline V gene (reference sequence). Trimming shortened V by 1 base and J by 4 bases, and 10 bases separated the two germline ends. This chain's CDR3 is CASSLFRASTEAFF. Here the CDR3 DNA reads TGTGCCAGCAGTTTATTCAGGGCAAGCACTGAAGCTTTCTTT.

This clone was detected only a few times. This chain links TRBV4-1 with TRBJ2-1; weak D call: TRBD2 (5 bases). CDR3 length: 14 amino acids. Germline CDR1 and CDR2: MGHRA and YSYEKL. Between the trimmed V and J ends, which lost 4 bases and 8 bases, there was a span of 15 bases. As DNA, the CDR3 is TGCGCCAGCAGCCTCTTGGGCCGGCGGGATGAGCAGTTCTTC. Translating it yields CASSLLGRRDEQFF.